One T cell receptor beta chain is described in this entry. This entry is derived from a study of control samples from healthy donors and cancer patients. Germline CDR1 and CDR2: SGHNT and YYREEE (reference sequence). The J segment lost 8 bases and the V segment lost 3 bases, leaving 5 bases of the junction unmatched. The CDR3 has 13 amino acids. The method was immunoSEQ multiplex PCR; TCRdb's version includes in-frame clones alone and lacks a portion of them. The sample yields about 270,000 clones, about four fifths seen once. The chain combines TRBV5-4 with TRBJ2-1; 7 nucleotides match TRBD2. The source material was PBMCs. This receptor was obtained from a woman aged 60 to 75 with lung cancer. CDR3 in amino acids: CASSSGLEDEQFF. CDR3 DNA sequence: TGTGCCAGCAGCTCCGGACTAGAAGATGAGCAGTTCTTC.